Listed below are T cell receptor beta chains from one sample, sequenced in a study of shared clonotypes between healthy human individuals. Assay: immunoSEQ multiplex PCR; the TCRdb copy retains only in-frame clones and omits some. The table shows over a million clones, with approximately 80% occurring only once. Source material: memory CD4+ T cells from PBMCs. These receptors were collected from a man between 18 and 35 years old in good health. Some clones in this sample may be carry-over from other donors' samples. CDR3s include the opening cysteine and the closing phenylalanine or tryptophan. D genes are given only for firm matches. Rows may omit the clone size; those that give it use once, few, many or a size class.

d_call j_call clone_size v_call cdr3_aa cdr3_nt
TRBD2 TRBJ2-7 NA TRBV6-1 CASSEGVAGASYEQYF TGTGCCAGCAGTGAAGGGGTAGCGGGAGCGTCCTACGAGCAGTACTTC
TRBD1 TRBJ1-1 NA TRBV5-1 CASSYTGTGIAGSDTEAFF TGCGCCAGCAGCTACACCGGGACAGGGATCGCGGGAAGTGACACTGAAGCTTTCTTT
NA TRBJ1-1 NA TRBV28 CASSLRALNTEAFF TGTGCCAGCAGTTTAAGGGCTCTGAACACTGAAGCTTTCTTT
NA TRBJ2-1 once TRBV5-6 CASSAFRNEQFF TGTGCCAGCAGCGCCTTCCGGAATGAGCAGTTCTTC
NA TRBJ2-7 NA TRBV2 CASSVRQGGEQYF TGTGCCAGCAGTGTTCGGCAGGGAGGCGAGCAGTACTTC
TRBD2 TRBJ2-7 NA TRBV4-2 CASSQEVGTSGDDEQYF TGTGCCAGCAGCCAAGAGGTCGGGACTAGCGGAGACGACGAGCAGTACTTC
TRBD1 TRBJ1-2 NA TRBV6-5 CASRLGQAYGYTF TGTGCCAGCAGACTTGGACAGGCCTATGGCTACACCTTC
NA TRBJ2-1 many TRBV21-1 CASPLSRGQGVYNEQFF TGTGCCAGCCCCCTTAGTAGGGGACAGGGGGTGTACAATGAGCAGTTCTTC
NA TRBJ2-7 NA TRBV7-6 CASSPNRSPSYEQYF TGTGCCAGCAGCCCCAACAGGTCCCCCTCCTACGAGCAGTACTTC
NA TRBJ1-3 NA TRBV28 CASSLALLGIYSGNTIYF TGTGCCAGCAGTTTAGCGTTACTAGGGATTTACTCTGGAAACACCATATATTTT
TRBD1 TRBJ1-3 once TRBV6-6 CASRDRAGNTIYF TGTGCCAGCAGGGACAGGGCCGGAAACACCATATATTTT
TRBD1 TRBJ2-6 NA TRBV7-2 CASSSGQLLWANVLTF TGTGCCAGCAGCTCGGGACAGCTGCTCTGGGCCAACGTCCTGACTTTC
NA TRBJ2-1 NA TRBV27 CASSLRGLDEQFF TGTGCCAGCAGTTTGAGAGGGCTCGATGAGCAGTTCTTC
TRBD1 TRBJ2-5 NA TRBV7-2 CASSSGQGVSETQYF TGTGCCAGCAGCTCGGGACAGGGGGTATCGGAGACCCAGTACTTC
NA TRBJ1-5 NA TRBV5-5 CASSPRASNQPQHF TGTGCCAGCAGCCCTCGGGCGAGCAATCAGCCCCAGCATTTT
NA TRBJ1-4 NA TRBV29-1 CSVGGVGEKLFF TGCAGCGTTGGGGGGGTAGGCGAAAAACTGTTTTTT
NA TRBJ1-2 few TRBV29-1 CSVERDLEFYGYTF TGCAGCGTTGAACGGGACTTGGAATTCTATGGCTACACCTTC
NA TRBJ1-2 NA TRBV28 CASSSGVNYGYTF TGTGCCAGCAGTTCGGGGGTTAACTATGGCTACACCTTC
TRBD2 TRBJ2-3 few TRBV2 CASTPTSGDNTQYF TGTGCCAGCACCCCCACTAGCGGGGATAATACGCAGTATTTT
TRBD1 TRBJ1-1 NA TRBV28 CASSSIGADREAFF TGTGCCAGCAGCTCTATAGGTGCGGACAGGGAAGCTTTCTTT
NA TRBJ1-5 NA TRBV4-2 CASSQDYRSYSNQPQHF TGTGCCAGCAGCCAAGACTACAGGAGCTATAGCAATCAGCCCCAGCATTTT
TRBD1 TRBJ2-2 few TRBV28 CASSDDTRDRDLSGELFF TGTGCCAGCAGTGACGACACACGGGACAGGGACCTTAGCGGGGAGCTGTTTTTT
TRBD2 TRBJ2-1 many TRBV4-1 CASSMEVLAGSYGEQFF TGCGCCAGCAGCATGGAAGTCCTAGCGGGGTCCTACGGTGAGCAGTTCTTC
TRBD2 TRBJ2-7 NA TRBV4-2 CASSQAEASGRVEQYF TGTGCCAGCAGCCAAGCGGAAGCTAGCGGGAGGGTCGAGCAGTACTTC
TRBD2 TRBJ2-5 NA TRBV2 CASTPLAGGKETQYF TGTGCCAGCACTCCACTAGCGGGAGGCAAAGAGACCCAGTACTTC
NA TRBJ1-5 NA TRBV10-1 CASMGQSSNQPQHF TGCGCCAGCATGGGGCAGAGTAGCAATCAGCCCCAGCATTTT
NA TRBJ2-5 NA TRBV18 CASSPGAEQETQYF TGTGCCAGCTCACCAGGAGCAGAACAAGAGACCCAGTACTTC
NA TRBJ1-3 NA TRBV18 CASSPGRVISGNTIYF TGTGCCAGCTCACCGGGACGGGTCATCTCTGGAAACACCATATATTTT
NA TRBJ2-3 NA TRBV5-1 CASSLTPSSTDTQYF TGCGCCAGCAGCTTGACTCCCTCCAGCACAGATACGCAGTATTTT
NA TRBJ2-1 NA TRBV7-2 CASSSTPGTAWNEQFF TGTGCCAGCAGCTCAACCCCCGGGACGGCCTGGAATGAGCAGTTCTTC
TRBD1 TRBJ2-1 NA TRBV6-6 CASSWPGQGYNEQFF TGTGCCAGCAGCTGGCCGGGACAGGGCTACAATGAGCAGTTCTTC
TRBD1 TRBJ1-2 once TRBV28 CASGTGSSGTAYGYTF TGTGCCAGCGGGACAGGGTCCTCCGGCACGGCCTATGGCTACACCTTC
NA TRBJ2-2 NA TRBV10-3 CAISYQGAPNTGELFF TGTGCCATCAGCTACCAAGGGGCCCCGAACACCGGGGAGCTGTTTTTT
TRBD2 TRBJ2-1 once TRBV7-2 CASSLAGTSGKVSYNEQFF TGTGCCAGCAGCTTAGCTGGGACTAGCGGGAAAGTGTCCTACAATGAGCAGTTCTTC
NA TRBJ2-3 few TRBV28 CASSYLSFSTDTQYF TGTGCCAGCAGCTACCTCTCCTTTAGCACAGATACGCAGTATTTT
TRBD1 TRBJ1-5 NA TRBV28 CASSPRTGNQPQHF TGTGCCAGCAGTCCCCGGACAGGAAATCAGCCCCAGCATTTT
TRBD1 TRBJ1-1 NA TRBV2 CASRRTGASTEAFF TGTGCCAGCAGGCGGACAGGGGCGAGCACTGAAGCTTTCTTT
NA TRBJ2-7 NA TRBV10-3 CAIRGGAEVVYEQYF TGTGCCATTCGGGGCGGGGCGGAGGTAGTATACGAGCAGTACTTC
NA TRBJ1-4 NA TRBV28 CASRRGVNEKLFF TGTGCCAGCAGAAGGGGGGTGAATGAAAAACTGTTTTTT
NA TRBJ2-3 NA TRBV27 CASSLLNFPHTDTQYF TGTGCCAGCAGTTTACTGAACTTCCCCCACACAGATACGCAGTATTTT
TRBD2 TRBJ2-2 NA TRBV11-2 CASSSRSPLAPGELFF TGTGCCAGCAGCTCTCGGAGTCCACTAGCGCCCGGGGAGCTGTTTTTT
NA TRBJ2-3 NA TRBV10-1 CASSESPRHSTDTQYF TGCGCCAGCAGTGAGTCCCCCAGGCATAGCACAGATACGCAGTATTTT
NA TRBJ2-6 few TRBV18 CASSPGQGFQSGANVLTF TGTGCCAGCTCACCGGGGCAGGGGTTCCAATCTGGGGCCAACGTCCTGACTTTC
TRBD1 TRBJ2-5 NA TRBV29-1 CSIDTGVAGQETQYF TGCAGCATTGATACAGGGGTGGCTGGACAAGAGACCCAGTACTTC
NA TRBJ1-4 NA TRBV4-1 CASSQAGGQTNEKLFF TGCGCCAGCAGCCAAGCCGGGGGTCAAACTAATGAAAAACTGTTTTTT
TRBD1 TRBJ2-1 NA TRBV18 CASSPTGGGLGNEQFF TGTGCCAGCTCACCAACAGGGGGCGGACTAGGCAATGAGCAGTTCTTC
NA TRBJ1-2 NA TRBV7-2 CASSLGNSRGYTF TGTGCCAGCAGCCTTGGGAATTCGCGGGGCTACACCTTC
TRBD1 TRBJ2-1 NA TRBV2 CASSYDRGSKDEQFF TGTGCCAGCAGTTATGACAGGGGTTCTAAAGATGAGCAGTTCTTC
NA TRBJ2-7 NA TRBV5-6 CASSASTAFPYEQYF TGTGCCAGCAGCGCCTCGACCGCCTTCCCCTACGAGCAGTACTTC
NA TRBJ2-5 NA TRBV6-5 CASSYSTGLGETQYF TGTGCCAGCAGTTACTCGACGGGACTGGGGGAGACCCAGTACTTC
TRBD1 TRBJ1-3 NA TRBV9 CASSPRQGSGNTIYF TGTGCCAGCAGCCCCCGACAGGGATCTGGAAACACCATATATTTT
TRBD2 TRBJ2-1 NA TRBV5-1 CASSITSGRSDEQFF TGCGCCAGCAGCATTACTAGCGGGAGGTCCGATGAGCAGTTCTTC
NA TRBJ1-2 many TRBV10-3 CAINTGTSHYGYTF TGTGCCATCAATACCGGGACATCACATTATGGCTACACCTTC